This T cell receptor beta chain was profiled in a study of vaccination effects on CD4 cells after COVID-19. Study in general: Among convalescent patients, two provided samples 16 days and one week before vaccination.

Comments on this clone: The antigen is undetermined.

Data came from immunoSEQ multiplex PCR; TCRdb stores just in-frame clones and leaves some out. The data contain tens of thousands of clones, around 75% of them singletons. Study outcomes and limitations: The study enrolled few convalescent patients and sampled no early post-infection timepoints. Marked clonal contraction of both clone types appeared late after vaccination.

Within the ViraFEST assay, antigen-specific CD4+ T cells underwent expansion with viral peptide pools prior to sequencing. The culture ran for around ten days before CD4+ T cells were isolated. This individual tested PCR-positive for SARS-CoV-2 infection between March and December 2020. Trimming removed 6 bases from V and 8 bases from J, with 19 bases in between. Germline lookup yields CDR1 SNHLY and CDR2 FYNNEI. This CDR3 contains 15 residues. This chain joins TRBV2 and TRBJ1-4, with a weak D call TRBD1 (5 bases). The receptor was isolated from a human donor who had a prior SARS-CoV-2 infection. Material: CD4+ T cells from PBMCs cultured with a peptide pool, obtained before COVID-19 vaccination. CDR3 protein: CASSEWILPGEKLFF. CDR3 DNA sequence: TGTGCCAGCAGCGAATGGATTCTCCCAGGGGAAAAACTGTTTTTT.